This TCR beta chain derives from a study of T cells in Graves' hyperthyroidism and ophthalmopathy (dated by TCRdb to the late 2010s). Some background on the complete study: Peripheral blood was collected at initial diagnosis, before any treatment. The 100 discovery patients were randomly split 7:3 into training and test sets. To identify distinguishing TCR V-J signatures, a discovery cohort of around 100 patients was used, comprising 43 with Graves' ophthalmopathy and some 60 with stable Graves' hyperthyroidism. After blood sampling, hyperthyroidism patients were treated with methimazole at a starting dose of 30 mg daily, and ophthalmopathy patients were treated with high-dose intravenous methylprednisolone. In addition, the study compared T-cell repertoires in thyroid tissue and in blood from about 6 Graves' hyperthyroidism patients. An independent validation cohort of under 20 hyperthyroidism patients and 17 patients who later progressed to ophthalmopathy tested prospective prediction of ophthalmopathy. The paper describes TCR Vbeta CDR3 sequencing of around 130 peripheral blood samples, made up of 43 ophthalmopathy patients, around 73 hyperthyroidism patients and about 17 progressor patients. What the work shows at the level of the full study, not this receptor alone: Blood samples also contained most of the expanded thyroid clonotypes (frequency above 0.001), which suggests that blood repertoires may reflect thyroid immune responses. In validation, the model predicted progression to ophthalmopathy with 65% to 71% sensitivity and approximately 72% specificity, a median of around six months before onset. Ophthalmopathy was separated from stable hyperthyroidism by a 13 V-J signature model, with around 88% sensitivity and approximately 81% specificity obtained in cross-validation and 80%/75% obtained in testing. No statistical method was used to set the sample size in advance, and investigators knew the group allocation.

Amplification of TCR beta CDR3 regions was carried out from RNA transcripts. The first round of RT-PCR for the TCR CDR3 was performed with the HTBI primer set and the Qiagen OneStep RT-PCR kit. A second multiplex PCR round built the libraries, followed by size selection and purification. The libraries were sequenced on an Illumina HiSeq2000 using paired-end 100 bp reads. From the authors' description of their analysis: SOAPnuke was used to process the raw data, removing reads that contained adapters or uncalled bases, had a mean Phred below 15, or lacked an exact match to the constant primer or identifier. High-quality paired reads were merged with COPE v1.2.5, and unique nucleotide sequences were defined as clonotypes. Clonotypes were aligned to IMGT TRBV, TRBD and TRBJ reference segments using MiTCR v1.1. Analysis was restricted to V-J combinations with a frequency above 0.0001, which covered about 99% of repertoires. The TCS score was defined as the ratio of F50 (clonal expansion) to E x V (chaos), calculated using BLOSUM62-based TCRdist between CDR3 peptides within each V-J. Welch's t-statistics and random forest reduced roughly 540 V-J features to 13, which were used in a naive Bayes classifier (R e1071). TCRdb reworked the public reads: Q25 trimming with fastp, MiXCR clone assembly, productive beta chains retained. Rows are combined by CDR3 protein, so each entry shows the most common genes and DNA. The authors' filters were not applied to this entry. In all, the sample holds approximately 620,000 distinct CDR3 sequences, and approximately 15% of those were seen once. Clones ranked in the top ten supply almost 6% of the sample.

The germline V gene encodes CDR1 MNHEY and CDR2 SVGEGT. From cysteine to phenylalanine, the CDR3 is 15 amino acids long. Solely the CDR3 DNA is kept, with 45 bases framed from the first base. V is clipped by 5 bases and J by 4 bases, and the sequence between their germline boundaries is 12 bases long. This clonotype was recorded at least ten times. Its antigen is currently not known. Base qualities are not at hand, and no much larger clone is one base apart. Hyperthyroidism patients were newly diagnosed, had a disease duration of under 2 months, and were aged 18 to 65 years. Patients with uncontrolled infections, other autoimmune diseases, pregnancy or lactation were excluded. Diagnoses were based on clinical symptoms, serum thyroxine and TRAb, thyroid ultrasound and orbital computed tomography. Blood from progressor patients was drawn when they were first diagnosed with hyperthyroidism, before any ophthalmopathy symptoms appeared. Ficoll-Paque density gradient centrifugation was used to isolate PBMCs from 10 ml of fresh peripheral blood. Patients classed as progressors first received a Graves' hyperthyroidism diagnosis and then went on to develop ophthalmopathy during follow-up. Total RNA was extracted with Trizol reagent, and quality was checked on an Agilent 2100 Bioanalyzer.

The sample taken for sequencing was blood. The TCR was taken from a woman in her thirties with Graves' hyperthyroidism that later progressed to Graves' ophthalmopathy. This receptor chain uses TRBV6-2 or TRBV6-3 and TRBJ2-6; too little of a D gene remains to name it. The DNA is TGTGCCAGCAGTGCCCGGGCACGGGGGGCCAACGTCCTGACTTTC. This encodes CASSARARGANVLTF.